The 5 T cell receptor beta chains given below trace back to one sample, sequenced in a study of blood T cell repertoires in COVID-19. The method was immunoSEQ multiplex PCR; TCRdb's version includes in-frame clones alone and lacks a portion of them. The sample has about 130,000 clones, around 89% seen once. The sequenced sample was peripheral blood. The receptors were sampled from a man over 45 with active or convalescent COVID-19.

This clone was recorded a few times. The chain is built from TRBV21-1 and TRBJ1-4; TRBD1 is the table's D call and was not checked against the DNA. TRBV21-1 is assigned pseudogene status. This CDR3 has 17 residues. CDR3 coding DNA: TGTGCCAGCAGCAAAGGTGACAGGGGACCAACTAATGAAAAACTGTTTTTT. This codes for CASSKGDRGPTNEKLFF.

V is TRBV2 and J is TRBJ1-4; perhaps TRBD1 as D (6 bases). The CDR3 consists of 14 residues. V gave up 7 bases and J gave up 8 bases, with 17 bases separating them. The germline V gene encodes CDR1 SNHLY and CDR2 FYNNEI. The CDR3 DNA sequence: TGTGCCAGCAACCCGAACAGGGTTGGCGAAAAACTGTTTTTT. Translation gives CASNPNRVGEKLFF.

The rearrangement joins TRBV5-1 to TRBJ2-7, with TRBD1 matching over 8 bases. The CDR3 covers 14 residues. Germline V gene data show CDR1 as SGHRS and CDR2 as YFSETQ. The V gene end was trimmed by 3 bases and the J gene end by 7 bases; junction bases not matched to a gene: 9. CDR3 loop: CASSSDRGLGEQYF. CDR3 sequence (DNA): TGCGCCAGCAGCTCCGACAGGGGCTTGGGTGAGCAGTACTTC.

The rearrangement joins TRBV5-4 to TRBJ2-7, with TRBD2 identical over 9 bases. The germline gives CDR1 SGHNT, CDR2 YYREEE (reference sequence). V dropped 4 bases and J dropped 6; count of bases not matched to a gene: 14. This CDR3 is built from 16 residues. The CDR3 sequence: CASSISEAGGLSEQYF. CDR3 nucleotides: TGTGCCAGCAGCATCTCAGAAGCGGGGGGACTATCCGAGCAGTACTTC.

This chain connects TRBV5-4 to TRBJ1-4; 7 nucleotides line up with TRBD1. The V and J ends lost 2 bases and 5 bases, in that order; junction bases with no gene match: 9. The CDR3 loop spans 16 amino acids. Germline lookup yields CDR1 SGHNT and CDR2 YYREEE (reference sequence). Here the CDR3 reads CASSFRPGQPNEKLFF. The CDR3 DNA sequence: TGTGCCAGCAGCTTCAGACCGGGACAGCCAAATGAAAAACTGTTTTTT. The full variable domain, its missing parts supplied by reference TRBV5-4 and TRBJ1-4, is ETGVTQSPTHLIKTRGQQVTLRCSSQSGHNTVSWYQQALGQGPQFIFQYYREEENGRGNFPPRFSGLQFPNYSSELNVNALELDDSALYLCASSFRPGQPNEKLFFGSGTQLSVL.